The 15 T cell receptor beta chains reported below all come from one sample, sequenced in a study of cytomegalovirus exposure and HLA in healthy donors. Both 60 Vbeta primers and 13 Jbeta primers went into the PCR. This table comes from immunoSEQ multiplex PCR, and its TCRdb copy is limited to in-frame clones, with some not included. The sample shows around 140,000 clones, roughly four fifths of them seen only once. The sample was PBMCs. The receptors were gathered from a man younger than 35 in good health and CMV-seropositive.

This clone showed up just once. The chain recombines TRBV7-9 with TRBJ1-1; tentatively, D is TRBD1 (5 bases). The CDR3 has 15 amino acids. Germline CDR1 SEHNR, CDR2 FQNEAQ (reference sequence). V was shortened by 0 bases and J by 4 bases, with 12 bases between the two germline ends. For the CDR3, the DNA is TGTGCCAGCAGCTTAGCGCAGGGCAGACTCACTGAAGCTTTCTTT. Its protein is CASSLAQGRLTEAFF.

V and J are TRBV28 and TRBJ2-3; a weak D match, TRBD2 (5 bases). V lost 3 bases to trimming and J lost 2 bases, with 15 bases between them. CDR1 and CDR2 from the germline V gene are MDHEN and SYDVKM. The CDR3 loop spans 16 amino acids. CDR3 residues: CASSFRLAVLTDTQYF. The CDR3 nucleotides read TGTGCCAGCAGTTTTAGGCTAGCAGTCCTCACAGATACGCAGTATTTT.

This clone was counted only a few times. The chain carries TRBV19 and TRBJ2-1; TRBD2 matches 14 bases. V gave up 4 bases and J gave up 11 bases; unmatched junction bases: 13. CDR1 is LNHDA and CDR2 is SQIVND in the germline V gene (reference sequence). The CDR3 totals 17 residues. CDR3 nucleotide sequence: TGTGCCAGTAGTAAACACCAACCGGGACTAGCGGGAGAACAGCAGTTCTTC. Amino acid sequence: CASSKHQPGLAGEQQFF.

The gene calls are TRBV6-6 and TRBJ2-5; the match to TRBD1 covers 7 bases. The CDR3 is made up of 14 amino acids. Germline V gene data show CDR1 as MNHNY and CDR2 as SVGAGI (reference sequence). The trim removed 7 bases at V and 3 bases at J, leaving 8 bases unmatched. CDR3 coding DNA: TGTGCCAGCAACATAGACAGGGTCGAAGAGACCCAGTACTTC. It codes for CASNIDRVEETQYF.

This clone was found a few times. The rearrangement joins TRBV5-8 to TRBJ2-1, with TRBD2 identical over 12 bases. The CDR3 loop spans 15 amino acids. The germline CDR1 and CDR2 sequences are SGHTS and YDEGEE. V was pared by 0 bases and J by 9 bases, with 4 bases of the junction left unmatched. The CDR3 sequence is CASSLELLAGGEQFF. In DNA form, the CDR3 reads TGTGCCAGCAGCTTGGAATTACTAGCGGGAGGTGAGCAGTTCTTC.

This rearrangement joins TRBV28 to TRBJ1-4, with 11 bases matching TRBD1. The junction had 3 bases not matched to a gene; V was cut back by 6 bases and J by 3 bases. This CDR3 comprises 15 residues. Germline values: CDR1 MDHEN, CDR2 SYDVKM. The CDR3 DNA is TGTGCCAGCAGCGGACAGGGGGCGCCTAATGAAAAACTGTTTTTT. Translated: CASSGQGAPNEKLFF. Based on the CDR3 plus reference TRBV28 and TRBJ1-4, the full variable domain is DVKVTQSSRYLVKRTGEKVFLECVQDMDHENMFWYRQDPGLGLRLIYFSYDVKMKEKGDIPEGYSVSREKKERFSLILESASTNQTSMYLCASSGQGAPNEKLFFGSGTQLSVL.

The chain employs TRBV2 and TRBJ2-7; 11 bases map to TRBD2. CDR1 is SNHLY, CDR2 FYNNEI, per germline. The trim removed 4 bases at V and 0 bases at J, leaving 8 bases unmatched. CDR3 length: 17 residues. The CDR3 sequence: CASSGSSGRTSSYEQYF. The CDR3 DNA sequence: TGTGCCAGCAGTGGGTCTAGCGGGAGGACGAGCTCCTACGAGCAGTACTTC.

To note about this clone: This specimen includes other DNA sequences encoding the same CDR3. The DNA for the CDR3 is TGTGCCAGCAGTTTAGACAGCTACGAGCAGTACTTC. It encodes CASSLDSYEQYF. The J gene is TRBJ2-7, the V gene TRBV28, with D tentatively TRBD1 (5 bases). V lost 2 bases, J lost 3 bases, and 5 bases lay in between. The germline V gene has CDR1 MDHEN and CDR2 SYDVKM. CDR3 length equals 12 residues.

The chain links TRBV4-2 to TRBJ2-7, with TRBD1 matching over 10 bases. The CDR3 is 15 amino acids. The trim removed 1 base at V and 5 bases at J, leaving 5 bases unmatched. Germline-derived CDR1 and CDR2 are LGHNA and YNFKEQ. The CDR3 nucleotides are TGTGCCAGCAGCCAAGGGTGGACAGGGGGGGACGAGCAGTACTTC. Encoded protein: CASSQGWTGGDEQYF.

This clone was detected only once. This rearrangement joins TRBV7-8 to TRBJ1-1; perhaps TRBD1 as D (6 bases). V dropped 0 bases and J dropped 11 bases, with 16 bases sitting between them. Germline V gene sequence: CDR1 SGHVS, CDR2 FQNEAQ. This CDR3 contains 14 residues. CDR3 amino acids: CASSLAGGTPPAFF. CDR3 DNA: TGTGCCAGCAGCTTAGCAGGGGGTACCCCTCCCGCTTTCTTT.

This clone was detected only a few times. The DNA of the CDR3 is TGTGCCAGCAGCTTGAACAGGGCAAACGAGCAGTACTTC. It codes for CASSLNRANEQYF. The chain employs TRBV5-6 and TRBJ2-7, with a possible D match to TRBD1 (6 bases). V was cut by 1 base and J by 5 bases, with 10 bases left in between. Looked up from germline, CDR1 is SGHDT and CDR2 is YYEEEE. This CDR3 is built from 13 residues.

V usage is TRBV11-2 and J usage is TRBJ2-3; possibly TRBD2 for D (5 bases). Germline CDR1 and CDR2: SGHAT and FQNNGV. The CDR3 runs 15 residues. Trimming removed 5 bases at V and 5 bases at J, with 17 bases between. As DNA, the CDR3 is TGTGCCAGCAGCCCCCACGAGGCTAGCCGAGATACGCAGTATTTT. Protein sequence: CASSPHEASRDTQYF.

J is TRBJ1-2 and V is TRBV5-6; tentative D call: TRBD1 (6 bases). Germline V lookup: CDR1 SGHDT, CDR2 YYEEEE. CDR3 size: 13 residues. Trimming left V 0 bases short and J 5 bases short, with 8 bases between. The DNA for the CDR3 is TGTGCCAGCAGCTTGGAAGGGGGATATGGCTACACCTTC. This sequence encodes CASSLEGGYGYTF. The variable domain in full, with the rest retrieved from reference TRBV5-6 and TRBJ1-2, is DAGVTQSPTHLIKTRGQQVTLRCSPKSGHDTVSWYQQALGQGPQFIFQYYEEEERQRGNFPDRFSGHQFPNYSSELNVNALLLGDSALYLCASSLEGGYGYTFGSGTRLTVV.

This chain joins TRBV5-1 and TRBJ1-1; D not certain. Trimming removed 3 bases from V and 4 bases from J, with 7 bases in between. CDR1 is SGHRS and CDR2 is YFSETQ in the germline V gene. There are 12 residues in the CDR3. CDR3 DNA: TGCGCCAGCAGCTATGAGGGCACTGAAGCTTTCTTT. This sequence encodes CASSYEGTEAFF.

This clone was picked up a small number of times. Different DNA sequences within this sample yield the same CDR3. The chain links TRBV27 to TRBJ1-2; a possible D gene is TRBD1 (6 bases). The CDR3 spans 13 residues. V shed 4 bases and J shed 3 bases, with 9 bases lying between them. Germline CDR1 MNHEY, CDR2 SMNVEV (reference sequence). DNA of the CDR3: TGTGCCAGCAGTTCACAGGGTTACTATGGCTACACCTTC. This encodes CASSSQGYYGYTF.